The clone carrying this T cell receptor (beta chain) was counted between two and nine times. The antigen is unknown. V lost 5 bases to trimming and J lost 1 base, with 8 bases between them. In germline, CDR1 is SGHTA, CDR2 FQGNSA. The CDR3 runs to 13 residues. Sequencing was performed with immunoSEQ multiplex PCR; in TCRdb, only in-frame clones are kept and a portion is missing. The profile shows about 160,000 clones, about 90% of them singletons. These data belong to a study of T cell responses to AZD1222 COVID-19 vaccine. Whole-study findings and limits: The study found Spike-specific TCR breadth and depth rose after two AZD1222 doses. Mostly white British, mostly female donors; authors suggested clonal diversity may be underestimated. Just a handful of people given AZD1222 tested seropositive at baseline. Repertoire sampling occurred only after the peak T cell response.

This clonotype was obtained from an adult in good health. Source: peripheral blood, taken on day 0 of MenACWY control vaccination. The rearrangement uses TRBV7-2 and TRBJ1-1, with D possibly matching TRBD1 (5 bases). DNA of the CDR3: TGTGCCAGCAGCCAGGGACGGAACACTGAAGCTTTCTTT. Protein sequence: CASSQGRNTEAFF.